Listed below are T cell receptor beta chains from one sample, sequenced in a study of vaccination and CD4 T cells after COVID-19. Each CDR3 protein gets one entry after TCRdb re-called the PCR reads with MiXCR. The table includes 9,500 to 15,000 distinct CDR3 sequences, roughly 55% detected once. The antigens these receptors bind are not known. The specimen was CD4+ T cells from blood, cultured in vitro. The receptors stem from a human donor who had recovered from COVID-19. CDR3s include the opening cysteine and the closing phenylalanine or tryptophan. The D gene is left open where the match is weak. Clone size appears in some rows only: once, few, many, or a class for an expanded clone.

D gene | clone size | CDR3 length | J gene | V gene | CDR3 protein | CDR3 DNA
- | - | 14 | TRBJ1-5 | TRBV2 | CASSERTANQPQHF | TGTGCCAGCAGTGAAAGGACAGCGAATCAGCCCCAGCATTTT
- | - | 13 | TRBJ1-5 | TRBV10-2 | CASSGIAGQPQHF | TGCGCCAGCAGTGGTATCGCGGGGCAGCCCCAGCATTTT
TRBD2 | - | 16 | TRBJ2-1 | TRBV6-1 | CASKSGLAASYNEQFF | TGTGCCAGCAAATCAGGACTAGCGGCTTCTTACAATGAGCAGTTCTTC
TRBD2 | - | 16 | TRBJ2-5 | TRBV20-1 | CSARRGTSASQETQYF | TGCAGTGCTAGAAGGGGGACTAGCGCATCCCAAGAGACCCAGTACTTC
- | - | 11 | TRBJ1-1 | TRBV20-1 | CSARDNSEAFF | TGCAGTGCTAGAGATAACTCTGAAGCTTTCTTT
- | - | 15 | TRBJ2-5 | TRBV27 | CASTGIGGLGETQYF | TGTGCCAGCACCGGTATTGGGGGTCTGGGGGAGACCCAGTACTTC
TRBD2 | few | 17 | TRBJ2-1 | TRBV2 | CASSGLAGVGAYNEQFF | TGTGCCAGCAGTGGCCTAGCGGGAGTAGGCGCCTACAATGAGCAGTTCTTC
- | - | 11 | TRBJ1-2 | TRBV28 | CASSYGLGYTF | TGTGCCAGCAGTTATGGGTTGGGCTACACCTTC
- | - | 11 | TRBJ2-7 | TRBV20-1 | CSAAGATEQYF | TGCAGTGCCGCGGGGGCTACCGAGCAGTACTTC
TRBD1 | - | 15 | TRBJ1-5 | TRBV7-2 | CASSLYTGGNQPQHF | TGTGCCAGCAGCTTATATACAGGGGGCAATCAGCCCCAGCATTTT
- | - | 14 | TRBJ1-6 | TRBV6-1 | CASSEMVRGSPLHF | TGTGCCAGCAGTGAAATGGTCAGGGGTTCACCCCTCCACTTT
- | - | 17 | TRBJ2-7 | TRBV20-1 | CSAGATGGQREGYEQYF | TGCAGTGCTGGAGCAACAGGGGGCCAGCGGGAGGGCTACGAGCAGTACTTC
TRBD1 | medium-sized | 15 | TRBJ1-3 | TRBV20-1 | CSAEVRDRGGNTIYF | TGCAGTGCTGAAGTCCGGGACAGGGGTGGAAACACCATATATTTT
- | - | 14 | TRBJ2-1 | TRBV28 | CASSSGVLSNEQFF | TGTGCCAGCAGTTCAGGGGTACTATCCAATGAGCAGTTCTTC
- | - | 16 | TRBJ1-5 | TRBV18 | CASSLDLSTGNQPQHF | TGTGCCAGCTCACTCGATTTATCTACAGGTAATCAGCCCCAGCATTTT
- | - | 13 | TRBJ1-6 | TRBV7-6 | CASSPRSNSPLHF | TGTGCCAGCAGCCCCCGATCAAATTCACCCCTCCACTTT
TRBD1 | few | 15 | TRBJ1-6 | TRBV7-9 | CASSQQGSGSSPLHF | TGTGCCAGCAGCCAACAGGGGAGTGGTAGTTCACCCCTCCACTTT
- | - | 15 | TRBJ2-7 | TRBV23-1 | CATHPQDGSNYEQYF | TGCGCCACGCACCCTCAAGACGGATCCAACTACGAGCAGTACTTC
- | few | 14 | TRBJ1-5 | TRBV7-8 | CASSLVARVQPQHF | TGTGCCAGCAGCTTAGTCGCCAGGGTACAGCCCCAGCATTTT
- | - | 17 | TRBJ2-2 | TRBV7-3 | CASSLVRGYPRDGELFF | TGTGCCAGCAGCTTGGTCCGTGGCTATCCTAGGGACGGGGAGCTGTTTTTT
TRBD2 | - | 17 | TRBJ2-7 | TRBV4-1 | CASSQDLGTSGYDEQYF | TGCGCCAGCAGCCAAGATCTTGGGACTAGCGGGTACGACGAGCAGTACTTC
- | few | 15 | TRBJ1-1 | TRBV6-2/TRBV6-3 | CASSAPVSPNTEAFF | TGTGCCAGCAGTGCCCCCGTTAGCCCGAACACTGAAGCTTTCTTT
- | - | 13 | TRBJ1-5 | TRBV5-1 | CASSPEGDQPQHF | TGCGCCAGCAGCCCCGAGGGTGACCAGCCCCAGCATTTT
TRBD1 | - | 19 | TRBJ1-2 | TRBV6-1 | CASSRFAPGQGAYGYGYTF | TGTGCCAGCAGTAGGTTCGCACCGGGACAGGGGGCTTACGGCTATGGCTACACCTTC
TRBD1 | - | 15 | TRBJ1-5 | TRBV15 | CATSSVQGFDQPQHF | TGTGCCACCAGCAGTGTACAGGGGTTTGATCAGCCCCAGCATTTT
- | - | 15 | TRBJ1-1 | TRBV5-1 | CASSLSGNSRTEAFF | TGCGCCAGCAGCTTGAGCGGGAACAGTAGGACTGAAGCTTTCTTT
- | - | 14 | TRBJ2-5 | TRBV28 | CASSPSEGGETQYF | TGTGCCAGCAGTCCTTCGGAAGGCGGAGAGACCCAGTACTTC
- | - | 13 | TRBJ1-6 | TRBV27 | CASKPRYNSPLHF | TGTGCCAGCAAACCCCGCTATAATTCACCCCTCCACTTT
- | few | 13 | TRBJ1-6 | TRBV6-1 | CASSLNVGSPLHF | TGTGCCAGCAGCCTAAACGTGGGTTCACCCCTCCACTTT
TRBD1 | once | 13 | TRBJ2-7 | TRBV19 | CASSNRGAYEQYF | TGTGCCAGTAGTAACAGGGGGGCCTACGAGCAGTACTTC
- | - | 13 | TRBJ2-2 | TRBV6-2/TRBV6-3 | CASSTVGTGELFF | TGTGCCAGCAGTACTGTTGGCACCGGGGAGCTGTTTTTT
- | once | 14 | TRBJ2-5 | TRBV6-5 | CASSYQGPGETQYF | TGTGCCAGCAGTTATCAGGGGCCGGGAGAGACCCAGTACTTC
- | once | 14 | TRBJ1-6 | TRBV12-3/TRBV12-4 | CASSFAGTPDILHF | TGTGCCAGCAGTTTCGCCGGGACACCAGATATCCTCCACTTT
TRBD1 | - | 15 | TRBJ1-5 | TRBV20-1 | CSVYSGTGGRQPQHF | TGCAGTGTTTACTCCGGGACAGGGGGCCGGCAGCCCCAGCATTTT
TRBD2 | few | 17 | TRBJ2-5 | TRBV12-3/TRBV12-4 | CASSLGLSAGGRETQYF | TGTGCCAGCAGTTTAGGCCTCTCTGCGGGAGGGAGGGAGACCCAGTACTTC
TRBD1 | - | 16 | TRBJ2-3 | TRBV2 | CASSPGRTGGADTQYF | TGTGCCAGCAGTCCTGGAAGGACAGGGGGTGCAGATACGCAGTATTTT
- | - | 12 | TRBJ2-5 | TRBV20-1 | CSAIIRQETQYF | TGCAGTGCTATTATTAGGCAAGAGACCCAGTACTTC
- | - | 14 | TRBJ2-5 | TRBV6-7 | CASSYLGDQETQYF | TGTGCCAGCAGTTACCTAGGGGATCAAGAGACCCAGTACTTC
TRBD2 | - | 15 | TRBJ2-7 | TRBV11-2 | CASSSGLAGLAQQYF | TGTGCCAGCAGCTCTGGACTAGCGGGACTAGCACAGCAGTACTTC
TRBD1 | few | 13 | TRBJ1-2 | TRBV6-5 | CASSYQTGDGYTF | TGTGCCAGCAGTTACCAAACAGGGGATGGCTACACCTTC
- | few | 11 | TRBJ2-3 | TRBV7-3 | CASSYGDTQYF | TGTGCCAGCAGCTACGGGGATACGCAGTATTTT
- | - | 14 | TRBJ2-7 | TRBV2 | CASSDLQATYEQYF | TGTGCCAGCAGTGACTTACAGGCGACCTACGAGCAGTACTTC
- | - | 15 | TRBJ2-7 | TRBV20-1 | CSARVSLPGSYEQYF | TGCAGTGCTAGAGTGTCCTTACCGGGATCTTACGAGCAGTACTTC
TRBD2 | - | 14 | TRBJ2-3 | TRBV29-1 | CSVGTSGRADTQYF | TGCAGCGTTGGGACTAGCGGGAGGGCAGATACGCAGTATTTT
- | - | 15 | TRBJ1-1 | TRBV20-1 | CSATGSMTANTEAFF | TGCAGTGCAACCGGGTCCATGACAGCGAACACTGAAGCTTTCTTT
- | few | 14 | TRBJ2-6 | TRBV6-4 | CASSDNSGANVLTF | TGTGCCAGCAGTGACAACTCTGGGGCCAACGTCCTGACTTTC
- | once | 11 | TRBJ2-5 | TRBV2 | CASSEGETQYF | TGTGCCAGCAGTGAAGGAGAGACCCAGTACTTC
TRBD1 | - | 15 | TRBJ2-6 | TRBV7-3 | CASSPRGNGANVLTF | TGTGCCAGCAGCCCCAGGGGGAATGGGGCCAACGTCCTGACTTTC
- | few | 14 | TRBJ1-6 | TRBV27 | CASKRDTNNSPLHF | TGTGCCAGCAAGCGGGACACTAATAATTCACCCCTCCACTTT
TRBD2 | few | 16 | TRBJ2-3 | TRBV20-1 | CSARAGLAGVTDTQYF | TGCAGTGCTAGAGCGGGACTAGCGGGAGTGACAGATACGCAGTATTTT
- | - | 12 | TRBJ1-2 | TRBV2 | CASRGEESGYTF | TGTGCCAGCCGTGGGGAAGAGTCTGGCTACACCTTC
TRBD1 | few | 16 | TRBJ1-3 | TRBV20-1 | CSAPDRVLRGGNTIYF | TGCAGTGCCCCCGACAGGGTTCTAAGGGGGGGAAACACCATATATTTT